The rows below give T cell receptor beta chains drawn from one sample of a study of shared clonotypes between healthy human individuals. TCRdb's copy holds only in-frame clones and misses some; the assay was immunoSEQ multiplex PCR. This table holds around 2,100,000 clones, less than 95% found once. Material for sequencing was naive CD8+ T cells sorted from blood. The receptors were gathered from a man aged 18 to 35 in good health. Each CDR3 is given with its conserved first and last residue. D genes are given only for firm matches. Rows may omit the clone size; those that give it use once, few, many or a size class.

abundance	v_gene	d_gene	j_gene	CDR3nt	CDR3aa
.	TRBV10-2	.	TRBJ1-1	TGCGCCAGCAGTGGCGGGGACGGACCTGAAGCTTTCTTT	CASSGGDGPEAFF
.	TRBV9	.	TRBJ2-3	TGTGCCAGCAGCGCCTGGGGGGGCCACACAGATACGCAGTATTTT	CASSAWGGHTDTQYF
.	TRBV6-7	TRBD2	TRBJ2-5	TGTGCCAGCGGCGGGACTAGTCCAACGCGGACCCAAGAGACCCAGTACTTC	CASGGTSPTRTQETQYF
.	TRBV7-2	.	TRBJ2-2	TGTGCCAGCAGCTCTGACTCGAACACCGGGGAGCTGTTTTTT	CASSSDSNTGELFF
.	TRBV5-4	.	TRBJ2-7	TGTGCCAGCAGCTTGGAAGGGATCTCCTACGAGCAGTACTTC	CASSLEGISYEQYF
.	TRBV27	TRBD1	TRBJ2-5	TGTGCCAGCAGTACCCCGGGACAGGGCTTTGGTTCCCAGTACTTC	CASSTPGQGFGSQYF
.	TRBV13	.	TRBJ2-1	TGTGCCAGCAGCCCCCATCAACATGAGCAGTTCTTC	CASSPHQHEQFF
once	TRBV7-8	.	TRBJ2-1	TGTGCCAGCAGCCCCTCAAATGAGCAGTTCTTC	CASSPSNEQFF
.	TRBV10-3	TRBD2	TRBJ2-7	TGTGCCATCAGCGGGACTAGCGGGGGAGCTAGCTCCTACGAGCAGTACTTC	CAISGTSGGASSYEQYF
.	TRBV2	TRBD1	TRBJ2-5	TGTGCCAGCAACTACAGGGGTGCTGAAGAGACCCAGTACTTC	CASNYRGAEETQYF
.	TRBV4-3	.	TRBJ2-1	TGCGCCAGCAGCCAAGATGGGGCGGGGAACGACGAGCAGTTCTTC	CASSQDGAGNDEQFF
.	TRBV28	TRBD1	TRBJ2-7	TGTGCCAGCAGTAATCCGACAGGGGAAGTCCCCTACGAGCAGTACTTC	CASSNPTGEVPYEQYF
.	TRBV30	.	TRBJ2-7	TGTGCCTGGAGTTCAACAGGGTCGGACGAGCAGTACTTC	CAWSSTGSDEQYF
once	TRBV28	.	TRBJ2-1	TGTGCCAGCAGTTCCGGGTTTGCGGGATCCTACAATGAGCAGTTCTTC	CASSSGFAGSYNEQFF
.	TRBV15	TRBD2	TRBJ2-2	TGTGCCACCAGCACCCCGGCGAGGGGAGGGCCCGACACCGGGGAGCTGTTTTTT	CATSTPARGGPDTGELFF
.	TRBV7-2	.	TRBJ1-2	TGTGCCAGCAGCCCTCTCGCAGGTGGCGAGTCTTTTAACTATGGCTACACCTTC	CASSPLAGGESFNYGYTF
.	TRBV9	.	TRBJ2-1	TGTGCCAGCAGCGGGAATCCCAATGAGCAGTTCTTC	CASSGNPNEQFF
.	TRBV6-1	TRBD2	TRBJ2-7	TGTGCCAGCAGTGAAGACAGGACTAGTAACTACGAGCAGTACTTC	CASSEDRTSNYEQYF
.	TRBV7-6	.	TRBJ1-6	TGTGCCAGCAGCTTAGTGACAGACTATAATTCACCCCTCCACTTT	CASSLVTDYNSPLHF
.	TRBV7-9	.	TRBJ2-1	TGTGCCAGCAGCGATATAGCGGCCATGATCTACAATGAGCAGTTCTTC	CASSDIAAMIYNEQFF
.	TRBV5-8	.	TRBJ1-2	TGTGCCAGCAGCTTTACCTATGGCTACACCTTC	CASSFTYGYTF
.	TRBV6-6	.	TRBJ2-7	TGTGCCACAGGGGACGGGGGTGCCTCATACGAGCAGTACTTC	CATGDGGASYEQYF
.	TRBV7-9	.	TRBJ1-4	TGTGCCAGCGGATCTGCGATAGGGGGGCTCGCTAATGAAAAACTGTTTTTT	CASGSAIGGLANEKLFF
.	TRBV13	TRBD2	TRBJ2-3	TGTGCCAGCAGCTCCGGTGCAGCGGGGACGCAGTATTTT	CASSSGAAGTQYF
.	TRBV25-1	.	TRBJ2-7	TGTGCCAGCAGTGCCCGACAGGGACTAACTCCCTACGAGCAGTACTTC	CASSARQGLTPYEQYF
.	TRBV19	.	TRBJ2-7	TGTGCCAGTAGTACAGGGCCCTACGAGCAGTACTTC	CASSTGPYEQYF
.	TRBV19	.	TRBJ2-7	TGTGCCAGTAGTATGGGACATGGGCCCAACTACGAGCAGTACTTC	CASSMGHGPNYEQYF
.	TRBV28	.	TRBJ2-1	TGTGCCAGCAGTAGAACGGAGGGCCTTATCAATGAGCAGTTCTTC	CASSRTEGLINEQFF